The rows below give T cell receptor beta chains drawn from one sample of a study of blood T cell repertoires in COVID-19. Clones were sequenced by immunoSEQ multiplex PCR, and TCRdb holds only the in-frame ones, with some missing. The sample records fewer than 45,000 clones, roughly 78% being singletons. The sequenced sample consisted of peripheral blood. Receptors originate from a man aged 60 to 75 with acute or convalescent COVID-19. The CDR3 runs from the conserved cysteine through the conserved F or W. The D gene is left open where the match is weak. Some rows mark clone size as missing; the rest say once, few, many or name a class of expanded clone.

d_gene	v_gene	abundance	j_gene	CDR3aa	CDR3nt
TRBD1	TRBV6-1	NA	TRBJ2-7	CASSAQPPSGGLDEQYF	TGTGCCAGCAGTGCGCAGCCTCCGTCAGGGGGTTTGGACGAGCAGTACTTC
TRBD2	TRBV27	medium-sized	TRBJ2-7	CASSLGTSGLYEQYF	TGTGCCAGCAGCCTCGGGACTAGCGGGCTCTACGAGCAGTACTTC
NA	TRBV5-4	once	TRBJ2-2	CASSLDPQRTGELFF	TGTGCCAGCAGCTTGGACCCCCAGAGGACCGGGGAGCTGTTTTTT
NA	TRBV11-2	NA	TRBJ2-5	CASSPGNQETQYF	TGTGCCAGCAGCCCCGGGAACCAAGAGACCCAGTACTTC
TRBD2	TRBV20-1	NA	TRBJ2-5	CSASSLAGNQETQYF	TGCAGTGCTAGTTCGCTAGCGGGAAACCAAGAGACCCAGTACTTC
NA	TRBV16	NA	TRBJ1-4	CASSQSRVGEKLFF	TGTGCCAGCAGCCAATCCAGGGTTGGTGAAAAACTGTTTTTT
NA	TRBV29-1	NA	TRBJ1-2	CSVEDWGEVYGYTF	TGCAGCGTTGAAGATTGGGGGGAGGTCTATGGCTACACCTTC
TRBD1	TRBV9	NA	TRBJ1-3	CASGTENGNTIYF	TGTGCCAGTGGGACAGAGAACGGAAACACCATATATTTT
TRBD2	TRBV28	NA	TRBJ2-3	CAITAGGRGDTQYF	TGTGCCATCACAGCGGGAGGACGCGGGGATACGCAGTATTTT
NA	TRBV19	once	TRBJ2-2	CASSANRVGPGELFF	TGTGCCAGTAGTGCCAACAGGGTCGGTCCCGGGGAGCTGTTTTTT
TRBD1	TRBV6-5	NA	TRBJ1-2	CASSQGAISGYTF	TGTGCCAGCAGTCAGGGGGCGATTTCTGGCTACACCTTC
NA	TRBV21-1	NA	TRBJ2-7	CASYGILGRRGPSYEQYF	TGTGCCAGTTACGGGATCCTCGGTCGGCGGGGGCCTTCCTACGAGCAGTACTTC
NA	TRBV28	NA	TRBJ1-4	CASSFLSKGGGEKLFF	TGTGCCAGCAGTTTTCTATCGAAGGGTGGGGGCGAAAAACTGTTTTTT
TRBD1	TRBV11-3	NA	TRBJ1-2	CASSLDDRGYGYTF	TGTGCCAGCAGCTTAGACGACAGGGGCTATGGCTACACCTTC
NA	TRBV5-1	NA	TRBJ2-1	CASSFPGYNEQFF	TGCGCCAGCAGCTTCCCAGGCTACAATGAGCAGTTCTTC
TRBD1	TRBV5-1	NA	TRBJ1-2	CASSFGTGSGYTF	TGCGCCAGCAGCTTTGGGACAGGGTCTGGCTACACCTTC
NA	TRBV12-3/TRBV12-4	NA	TRBJ1-5	CASSLDWDQPQHF	TGTGCCAGCAGTTTGGACTGGGATCAGCCCCAGCATTTT
NA	TRBV11-2	NA	TRBJ2-7	CASSFNPLVNNYEQYF	TGTGCCAGCAGCTTCAACCCCCTAGTCAATAACTACGAGCAGTACTTC
TRBD2	TRBV19	NA	TRBJ2-3	CASSPLAGGSTDTQYF	TGTGCCAGTAGTCCCTTGGCGGGAGGAAGCACAGATACGCAGTATTTT
TRBD1	TRBV20-1	NA	TRBJ1-5	CSASGQGNQPQHF	TGCAGTGCTAGTGGACAGGGCAATCAGCCCCAGCATTTT
NA	TRBV5-1	NA	TRBJ1-2	CASSLRQGGNGYTF	TGCGCCAGCAGCCTTCGGCAGGGTGGTAACGGCTACACCTTC
TRBD2	TRBV27	NA	TRBJ2-7	CASSKVKAGGYEQYF	TGTGCCAGCAGTAAGGTGAAGGCGGGAGGCTACGAGCAGTACTTC
TRBD2	TRBV19	few	TRBJ2-2	CASSGTSGRSGELFF	TGTGCCAGTAGTGGGACTAGCGGGAGGTCCGGGGAGCTGTTTTTT
TRBD1	TRBV11-3	NA	TRBJ2-3	CASSTSTGTDTQYF	TGTGCCAGCAGCACCTCGACAGGGACAGATACGCAGTATTTT
NA	TRBV5-4	NA	TRBJ1-1	CASSSPGTANTEAFF	TGTGCCAGCAGCTCGCCCGGGACTGCGAACACTGAAGCTTTCTTT
TRBD1	TRBV5-6	NA	TRBJ1-2	CASSRDDRGNYGYTF	TGTGCCAGCAGCAGAGACGACAGGGGGAACTATGGCTACACCTTC
TRBD1	TRBV5-1	NA	TRBJ2-2	CASSFSTGGTGELFF	TGCGCCAGCAGCTTTTCGACAGGGGGCACCGGGGAGCTGTTTTTT
NA	TRBV5-7	many	TRBJ1-5	CASSFGGNQPQHF	TGTGCCAGCAGCTTCGGAGGGAATCAGCCCCAGCATTTT
NA	TRBV11-3	NA	TRBJ1-2	CASSLVKEGGYGYTF	TGTGCCAGCAGCTTAGTTAAGGAGGGTGGCTATGGCTACACCTTC
NA	TRBV7-8	once	TRBJ1-3	CASSLGHSGNTIYF	TGTGCCAGCAGCTTAGGGCACTCTGGAAACACCATATATTTT
NA	TRBV11-2	NA	TRBJ2-3	CASSLTGDSGDTQYF	TGTGCCAGCAGCTTAACAGGGGACTCGGGAGATACGCAGTATTTT